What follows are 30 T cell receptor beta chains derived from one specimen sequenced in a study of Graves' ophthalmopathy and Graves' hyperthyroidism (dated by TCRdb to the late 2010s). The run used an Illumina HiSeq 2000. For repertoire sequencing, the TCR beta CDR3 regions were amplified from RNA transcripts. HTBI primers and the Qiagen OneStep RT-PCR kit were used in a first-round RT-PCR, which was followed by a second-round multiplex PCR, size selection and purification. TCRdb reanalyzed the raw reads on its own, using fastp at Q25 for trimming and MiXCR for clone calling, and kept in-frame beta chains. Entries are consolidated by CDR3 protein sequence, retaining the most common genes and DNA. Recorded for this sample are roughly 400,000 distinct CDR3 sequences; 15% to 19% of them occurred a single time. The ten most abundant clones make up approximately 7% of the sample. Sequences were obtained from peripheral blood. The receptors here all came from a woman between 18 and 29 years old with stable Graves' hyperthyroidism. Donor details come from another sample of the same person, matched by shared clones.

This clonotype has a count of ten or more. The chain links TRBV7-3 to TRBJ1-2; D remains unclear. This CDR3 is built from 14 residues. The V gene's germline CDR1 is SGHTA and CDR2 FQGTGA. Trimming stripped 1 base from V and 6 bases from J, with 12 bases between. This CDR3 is CASSLNGRGNGYTF. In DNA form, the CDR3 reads TGTGCCAGCAGCTTAAATGGACGCGGAAATGGCTACACCTTC.

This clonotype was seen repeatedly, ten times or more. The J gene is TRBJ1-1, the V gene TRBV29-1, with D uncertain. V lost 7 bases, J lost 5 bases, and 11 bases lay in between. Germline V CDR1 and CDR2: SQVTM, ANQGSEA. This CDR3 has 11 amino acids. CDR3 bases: TGCAGCGCAAATACCGGGACTGAAGCTTTCTTT. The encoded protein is CSANTGTEAFF.

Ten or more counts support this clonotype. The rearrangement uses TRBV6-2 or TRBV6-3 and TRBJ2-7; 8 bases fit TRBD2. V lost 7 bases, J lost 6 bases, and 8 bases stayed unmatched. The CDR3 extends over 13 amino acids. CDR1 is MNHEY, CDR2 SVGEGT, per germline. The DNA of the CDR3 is TGTGCCAGCAATTTCGGGGGGGCCATCGAGCAGTACTTC. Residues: CASNFGGAIEQYF.

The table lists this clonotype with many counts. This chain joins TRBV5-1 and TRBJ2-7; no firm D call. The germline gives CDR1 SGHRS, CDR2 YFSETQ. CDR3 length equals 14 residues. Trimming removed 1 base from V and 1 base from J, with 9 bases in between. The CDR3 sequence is CASSLSGYSYEQYF. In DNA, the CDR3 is TGCGCCAGCAGCTTGTCGGGCTATTCCTACGAGCAGTACTTC. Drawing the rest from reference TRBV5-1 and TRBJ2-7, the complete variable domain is KAGVTQTPRYLIKTRGQQVTLSCSPISGHRSVSWYQQTPGQGLQFLFEYFSETQRNKGNFPGRFSGRQFSNSRSEMNVSTLELGDSALYLCASSLSGYSYEQYFGPGTRLTVT.

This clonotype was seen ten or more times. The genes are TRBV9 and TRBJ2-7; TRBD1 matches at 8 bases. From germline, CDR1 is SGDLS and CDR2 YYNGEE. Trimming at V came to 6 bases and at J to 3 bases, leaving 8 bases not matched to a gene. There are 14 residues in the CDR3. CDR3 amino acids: CASTMGQALYEQYF. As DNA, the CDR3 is TGTGCCAGCACCATGGGACAGGCCCTCTACGAGCAGTACTTC. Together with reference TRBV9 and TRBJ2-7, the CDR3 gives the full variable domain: DSGVTQTPKHLITATGQRVTLRCSPRSGDLSVYWYQQSLDQGLQFLIQYYNGEERAKGNILERFSAQQFPDLHSELNLSSLELGDSALYFCASTMGQALYEQYFGPGTRLTVT.

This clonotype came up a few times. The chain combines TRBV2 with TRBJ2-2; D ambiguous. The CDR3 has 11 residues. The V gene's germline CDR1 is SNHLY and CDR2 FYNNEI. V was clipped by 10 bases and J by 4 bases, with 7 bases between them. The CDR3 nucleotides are TGTGCCACCACATTCACCGGGGAGCTGTTTTTT. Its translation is CATTFTGELFF.

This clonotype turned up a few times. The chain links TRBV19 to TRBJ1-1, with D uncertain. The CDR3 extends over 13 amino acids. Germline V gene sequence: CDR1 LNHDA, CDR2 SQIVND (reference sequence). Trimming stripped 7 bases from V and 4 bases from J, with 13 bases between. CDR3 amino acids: CASNFHWGTEAFF. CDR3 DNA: TGTGCCAGTAATTTTCATTGGGGCACTGAAGCTTTCTTT. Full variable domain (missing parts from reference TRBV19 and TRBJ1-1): DGGITQSPKYLFRKEGQNVTLSCEQNLNHDAMYWYRQDPGQGLRLIYYSQIVNDFQKGDIAEGYSVSREKKESFPLTVTSAQKNPTAFYLCASNFHWGTEAFFGQGTRLTVV.

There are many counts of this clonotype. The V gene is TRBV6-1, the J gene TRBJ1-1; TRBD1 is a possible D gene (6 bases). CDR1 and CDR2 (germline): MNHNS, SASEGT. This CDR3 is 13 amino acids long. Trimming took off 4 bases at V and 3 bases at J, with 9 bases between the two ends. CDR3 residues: CASSAGQDTEAFF. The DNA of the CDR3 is TGTGCCAGCAGTGCGGGACAAGACACTGAAGCTTTCTTT.

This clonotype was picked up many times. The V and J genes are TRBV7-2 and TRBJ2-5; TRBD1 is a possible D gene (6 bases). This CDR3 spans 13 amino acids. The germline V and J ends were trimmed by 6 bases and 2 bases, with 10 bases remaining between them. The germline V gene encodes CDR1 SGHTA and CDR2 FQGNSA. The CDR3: CASSLDRQETQYF. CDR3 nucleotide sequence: TGTGCCAGCAGTCTGGACAGACAAGAGACCCAGTACTTC.

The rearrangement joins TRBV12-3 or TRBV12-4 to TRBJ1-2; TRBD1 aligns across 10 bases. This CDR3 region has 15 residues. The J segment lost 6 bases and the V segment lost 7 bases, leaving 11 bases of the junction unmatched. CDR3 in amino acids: CASTAYGQGEDGYTF. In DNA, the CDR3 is TGTGCCAGCACCGCGTACGGACAGGGGGAGGATGGCTACACCTTC.

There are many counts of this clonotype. Here the CDR3 reads CASRGTESNTGELFF. The CDR3 region has the DNA TGTGCCAGCAGAGGGACAGAATCAAACACCGGGGAGCTGTTTTTT. This chain links TRBV6-1 with TRBJ2-2; TRBD1 matches at 7 bases. Unmatched junction bases numbered 6, after V lost 6 bases and J lost 2 bases. This CDR3 has 15 residues. The germline V gene encodes CDR1 MNHNS and CDR2 SASEGT.

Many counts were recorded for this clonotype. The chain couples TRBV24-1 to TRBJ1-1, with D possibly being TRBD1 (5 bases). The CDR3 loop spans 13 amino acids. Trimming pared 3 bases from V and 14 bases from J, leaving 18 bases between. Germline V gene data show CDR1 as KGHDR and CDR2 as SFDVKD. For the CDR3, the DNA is TGTGCCACCAGTGATCTTCTACAGGCAGGGTGGTTCTTT. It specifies CATSDLLQAGWFF.

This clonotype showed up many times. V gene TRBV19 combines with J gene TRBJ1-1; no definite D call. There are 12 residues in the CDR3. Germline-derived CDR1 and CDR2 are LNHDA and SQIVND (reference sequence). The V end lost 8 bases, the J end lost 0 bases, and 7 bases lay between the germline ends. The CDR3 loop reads CASCTVNTEAFF. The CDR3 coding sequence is TGTGCCAGTTGTACAGTGAACACTGAAGCTTTCTTT.

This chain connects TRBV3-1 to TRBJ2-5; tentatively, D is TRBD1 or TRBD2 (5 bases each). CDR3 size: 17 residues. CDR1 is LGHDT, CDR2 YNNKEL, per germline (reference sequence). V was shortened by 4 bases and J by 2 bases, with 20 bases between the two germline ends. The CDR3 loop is CASSLGTAVTLQETQYF. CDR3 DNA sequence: TGTGCCAGCAGCCTCGGGACGGCCGTCACCCTTCAAGAGACCCAGTACTTC.

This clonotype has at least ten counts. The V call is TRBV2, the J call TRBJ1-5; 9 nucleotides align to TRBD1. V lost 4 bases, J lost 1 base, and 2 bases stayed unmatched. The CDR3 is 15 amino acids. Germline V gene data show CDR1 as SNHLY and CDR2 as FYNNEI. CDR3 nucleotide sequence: TGTGCCAGCAGTGCCGGGACAGGGAGCAATCAGCCCCAGCATTTT. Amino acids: CASSAGTGSNQPQHF.

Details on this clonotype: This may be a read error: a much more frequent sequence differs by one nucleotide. The CDR3 DNA sequence: TGCAGTGCTAGAGACGTGAGCTCTGGGGCCAACGTCCTGACTTTC. Its translation: CSARDVSSGANVLTF. The gene calls are TRBV20-1 and TRBJ2-6, with D unclear. Germline CDR1 is DFQATT and CDR2 is SNEGSKA (reference sequence). The ends were cut back, 0 bases at V and 0 bases at J, with 6 bases in the middle. The CDR3 consists of 15 residues.

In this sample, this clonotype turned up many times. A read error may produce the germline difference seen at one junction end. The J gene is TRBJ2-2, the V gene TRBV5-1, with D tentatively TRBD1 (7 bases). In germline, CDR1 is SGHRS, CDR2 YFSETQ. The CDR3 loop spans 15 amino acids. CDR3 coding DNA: TGCGCCAGCAGTTTGGCGGGACAGTTCTCCGGGGAGCTGTTTTTT. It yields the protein CASSLAGQFSGELFF.

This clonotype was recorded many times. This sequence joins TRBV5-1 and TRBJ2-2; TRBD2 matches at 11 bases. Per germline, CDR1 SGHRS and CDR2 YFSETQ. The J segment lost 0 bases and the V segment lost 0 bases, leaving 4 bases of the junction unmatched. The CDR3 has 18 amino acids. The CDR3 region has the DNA TGCGCCAGCAGCTTGGTAGCGGGGGGGTCCGCGAACACCGGGGAGCTGTTTTTT. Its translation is CASSLVAGGSANTGELFF.

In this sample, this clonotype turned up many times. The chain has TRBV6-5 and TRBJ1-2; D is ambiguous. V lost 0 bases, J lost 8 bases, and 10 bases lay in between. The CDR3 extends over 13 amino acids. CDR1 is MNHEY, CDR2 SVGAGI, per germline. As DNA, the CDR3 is TGTGCCAGCAGTTACTCGACCGGTACAGGCTACACCTTC. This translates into CASSYSTGTGYTF.

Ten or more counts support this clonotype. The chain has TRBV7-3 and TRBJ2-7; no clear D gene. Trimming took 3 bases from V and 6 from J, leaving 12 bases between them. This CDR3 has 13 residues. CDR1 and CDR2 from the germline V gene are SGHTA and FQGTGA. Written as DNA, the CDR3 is TGTGCCAGCAGCTTGCAAAAGGCAAGCGAGCAGTACTTC. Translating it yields CASSLQKASEQYF.

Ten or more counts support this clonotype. CDR3 in amino acids: CASSLSPGPSPLHF. The DNA of the CDR3 is TGTGCCAGCAGTTTATCTCCGGGACCTTCACCCCTCCACTTT. The J gene is TRBJ1-6, the V gene TRBV27; TRBD1 might be the D (5 bases). The CDR3 contains 14 residues. Trimming stripped 0 bases from V and 9 bases from J, with 9 bases between. Germline CDR1 MNHEY, CDR2 SMNVEV (reference sequence).

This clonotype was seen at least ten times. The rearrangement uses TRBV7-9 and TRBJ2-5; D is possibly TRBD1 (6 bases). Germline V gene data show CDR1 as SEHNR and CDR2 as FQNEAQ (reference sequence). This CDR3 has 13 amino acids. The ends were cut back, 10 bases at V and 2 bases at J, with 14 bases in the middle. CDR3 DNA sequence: TGTGCCATCTTAAACAGGGCACAAGAGACCCAGTACTTC. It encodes CAILNRAQETQYF.

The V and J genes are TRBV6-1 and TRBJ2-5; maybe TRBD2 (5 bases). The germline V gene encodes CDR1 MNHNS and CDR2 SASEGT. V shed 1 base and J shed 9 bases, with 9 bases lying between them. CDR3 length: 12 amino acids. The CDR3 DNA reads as TGTGCCAGCAGTGAAGTCAACGGGGCCCAGTACTTC. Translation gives CASSEVNGAQYF.

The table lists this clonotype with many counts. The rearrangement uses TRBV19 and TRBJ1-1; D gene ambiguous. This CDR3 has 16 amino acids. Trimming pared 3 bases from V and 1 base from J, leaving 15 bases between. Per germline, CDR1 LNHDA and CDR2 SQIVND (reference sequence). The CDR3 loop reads CASSISLPGSNTEAFF. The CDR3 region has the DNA TGTGCCAGTAGTATTAGTTTACCAGGATCGAACACTGAAGCTTTCTTT. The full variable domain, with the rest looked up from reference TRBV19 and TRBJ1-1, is DGGITQSPKYLFRKEGQNVTLSCEQNLNHDAMYWYRQDPGQGLRLIYYSQIVNDFQKGDIAEGYSVSREKKESFPLTVTSAQKNPTAFYLCASSISLPGSNTEAFFGQGTRLTVV.

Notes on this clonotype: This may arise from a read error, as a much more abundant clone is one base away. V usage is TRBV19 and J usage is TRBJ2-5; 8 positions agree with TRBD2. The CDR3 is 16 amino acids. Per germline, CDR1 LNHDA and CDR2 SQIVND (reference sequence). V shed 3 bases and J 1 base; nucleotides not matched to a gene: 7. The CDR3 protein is CASSIQTSAPQETQYF. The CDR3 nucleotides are TGTGCCAGTAGTATCCAGACTAGCGCACCCCAAGAGACCCAGTACTTC. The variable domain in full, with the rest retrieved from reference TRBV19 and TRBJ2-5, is DGGITQSPKYLFRKEGQNVTLSCEQNLNHDAMYWYRQDPGQGLRLIYYSQIVNDFQKGDIAEGYSVSREKKESFPLTVTSAQKNPTAFYLCASSIQTSAPQETQYFGPGTRLLVL.

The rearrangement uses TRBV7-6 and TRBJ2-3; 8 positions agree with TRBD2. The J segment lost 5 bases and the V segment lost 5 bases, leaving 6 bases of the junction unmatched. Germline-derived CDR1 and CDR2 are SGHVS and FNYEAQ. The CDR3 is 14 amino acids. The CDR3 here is CASSTRTSLDTQYF. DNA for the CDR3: TGTGCCAGCAGCACCCGGACTAGCCTAGATACGCAGTATTTT.

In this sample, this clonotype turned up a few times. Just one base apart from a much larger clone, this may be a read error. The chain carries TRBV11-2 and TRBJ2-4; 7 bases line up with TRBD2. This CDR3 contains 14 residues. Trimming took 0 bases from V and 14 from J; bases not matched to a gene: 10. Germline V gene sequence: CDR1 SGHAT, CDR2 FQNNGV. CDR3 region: CASSLEGGRETKYF. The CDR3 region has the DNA TGTGCCAGCAGCTTAGAGGGGGGGAGGGAGACCAAGTACTTC.

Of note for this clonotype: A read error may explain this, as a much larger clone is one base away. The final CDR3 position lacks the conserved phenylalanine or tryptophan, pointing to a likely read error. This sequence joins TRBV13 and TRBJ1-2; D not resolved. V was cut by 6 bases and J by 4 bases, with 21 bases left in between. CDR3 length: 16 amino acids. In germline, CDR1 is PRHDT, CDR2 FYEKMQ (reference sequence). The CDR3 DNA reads TGTGCCAGCAGTTCATTGAAGAGGGCTTCCCTCTATGGCTACACCGTC. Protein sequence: CASSSLKRASLYGYTV.

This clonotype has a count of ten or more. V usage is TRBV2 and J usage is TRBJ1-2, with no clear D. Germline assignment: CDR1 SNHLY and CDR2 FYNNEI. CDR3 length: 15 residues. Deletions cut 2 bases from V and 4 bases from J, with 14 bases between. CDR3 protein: CASSENGVTTYGYTF. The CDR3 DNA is TGTGCCAGCAGTGAAAATGGTGTCACGACCTATGGCTACACCTTC.

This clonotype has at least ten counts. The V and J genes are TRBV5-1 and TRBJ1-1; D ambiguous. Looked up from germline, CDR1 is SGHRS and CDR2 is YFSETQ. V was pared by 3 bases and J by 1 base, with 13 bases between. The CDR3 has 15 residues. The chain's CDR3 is CASSSRPATNTEAFF. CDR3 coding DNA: TGCGCCAGCAGCTCACGCCCCGCCACGAACACTGAAGCTTTCTTT.